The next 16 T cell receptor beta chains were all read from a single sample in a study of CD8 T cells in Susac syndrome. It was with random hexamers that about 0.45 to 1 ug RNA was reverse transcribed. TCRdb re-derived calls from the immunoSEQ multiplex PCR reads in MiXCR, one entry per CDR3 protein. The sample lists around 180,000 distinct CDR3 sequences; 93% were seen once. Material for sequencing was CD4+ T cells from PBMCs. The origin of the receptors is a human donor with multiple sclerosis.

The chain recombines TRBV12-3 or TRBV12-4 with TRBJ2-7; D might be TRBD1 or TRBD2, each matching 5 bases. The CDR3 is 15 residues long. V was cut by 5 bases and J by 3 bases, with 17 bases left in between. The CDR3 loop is CASSPQPGPFYEQYF. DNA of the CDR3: TGTGCCAGCAGTCCTCAACCGGGACCCTTCTACGAGCAGTACTTC.

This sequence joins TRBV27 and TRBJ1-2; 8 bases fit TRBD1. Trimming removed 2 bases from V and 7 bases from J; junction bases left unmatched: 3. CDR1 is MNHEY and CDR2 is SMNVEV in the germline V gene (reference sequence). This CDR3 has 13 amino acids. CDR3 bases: TGTGCCAGCAGTTTACGGACAGGGACTGGCTACACCTTC. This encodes CASSLRTGTGYTF.

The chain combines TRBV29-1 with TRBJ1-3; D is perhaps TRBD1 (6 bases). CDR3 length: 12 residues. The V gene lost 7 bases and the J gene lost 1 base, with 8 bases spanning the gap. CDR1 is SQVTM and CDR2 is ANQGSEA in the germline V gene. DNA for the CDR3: TGCAGCGGAACAGGGTCTGGAAACACCATATATTTT. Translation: CSGTGSGNTIYF. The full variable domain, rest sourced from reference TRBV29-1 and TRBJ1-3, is SAVISQKPSRDICQRGTSLTIQCQVDSQVTMMFWYRQQPGQSLTLIATANQGSEATYESGFVIDKFPISRPNLTFSTLTVSNMSPEDSSIYLCSGTGSGNTIYFGEGSWLTVV.

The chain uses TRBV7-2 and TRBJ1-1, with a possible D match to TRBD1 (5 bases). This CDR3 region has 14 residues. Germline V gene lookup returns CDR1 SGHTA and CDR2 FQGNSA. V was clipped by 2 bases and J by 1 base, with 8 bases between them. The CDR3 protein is CASSLFQGNTEAFF. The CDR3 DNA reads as TGTGCCAGCAGCTTATTCCAGGGGAACACTGAAGCTTTCTTT.

In DNA form, the CDR3 reads TGTGCCATCAGTGAGTCCCCGGGGGAAGATACGCAGTATTTT. This gives the protein CAISESPGEDTQYF. The chain combines TRBV10-3 with TRBJ2-3; a weak D match, TRBD2 (6 bases). The CDR3 length is 14 residues. Between the trimmed V and J ends, which lost 0 bases and 5 bases, there was a span of 9 bases. In germline, CDR1 is ENHRY, CDR2 SYGVKD.

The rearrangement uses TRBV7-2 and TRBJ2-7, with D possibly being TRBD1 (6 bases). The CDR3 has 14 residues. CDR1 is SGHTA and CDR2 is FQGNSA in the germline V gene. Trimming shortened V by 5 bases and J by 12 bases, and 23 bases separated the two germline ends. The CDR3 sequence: CASSPQREDRLRYF. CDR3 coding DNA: TGTGCCAGCAGCCCGCAAAGGGAAGACAGGTTACGGTACTTC.

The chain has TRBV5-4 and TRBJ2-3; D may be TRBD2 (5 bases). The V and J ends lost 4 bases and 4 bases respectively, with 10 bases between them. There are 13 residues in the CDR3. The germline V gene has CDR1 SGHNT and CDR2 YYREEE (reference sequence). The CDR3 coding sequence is TGTGCCAGCAGCCCAGAGGGTCCAGATACGCAGTATTTT. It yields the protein CASSPEGPDTQYF.

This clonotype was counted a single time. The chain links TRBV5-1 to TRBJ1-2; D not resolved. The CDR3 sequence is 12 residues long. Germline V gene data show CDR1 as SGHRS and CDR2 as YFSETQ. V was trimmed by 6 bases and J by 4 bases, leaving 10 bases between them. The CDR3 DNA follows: TGCGCCAGCAACGAAGGTGGCTATGGCTACACCTTC. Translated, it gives CASNEGGYGYTF.

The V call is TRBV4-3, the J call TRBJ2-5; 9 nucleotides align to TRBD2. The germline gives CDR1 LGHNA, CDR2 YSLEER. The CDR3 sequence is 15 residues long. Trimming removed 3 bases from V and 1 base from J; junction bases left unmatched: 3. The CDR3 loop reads CASSQGTSPQETQYF. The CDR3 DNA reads TGCGCCAGCAGCCAGGGGACTAGCCCCCAAGAGACCCAGTACTTC.

CDR3 residues: CASSFDTVAKNIQYF. The CDR3 DNA follows: TGTGCCAGCAGTTTTGACACCGTAGCCAAAAACATTCAGTACTTC. The chain links TRBV12-3 or TRBV12-4 to TRBJ2-4, with no clear D. The CDR3 consists of 15 residues. Trimming took 3 bases from V and 0 from J, leaving 9 bases between them.

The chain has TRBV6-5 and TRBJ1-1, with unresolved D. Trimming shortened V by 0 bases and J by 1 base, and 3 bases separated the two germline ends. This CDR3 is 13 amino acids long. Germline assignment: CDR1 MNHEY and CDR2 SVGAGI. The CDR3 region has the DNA TGTGCCAGCAGTTACTCAGCGAACACTGAAGCTTTCTTT. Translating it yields CASSYSANTEAFF.

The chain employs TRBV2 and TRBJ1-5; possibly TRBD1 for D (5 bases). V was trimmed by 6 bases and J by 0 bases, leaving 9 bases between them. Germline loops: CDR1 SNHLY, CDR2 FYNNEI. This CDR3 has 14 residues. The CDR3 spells CASRGTASNQPQHF. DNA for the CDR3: TGTGCCAGCAGGGGGACTGCTAGCAATCAGCCCCAGCATTTT.

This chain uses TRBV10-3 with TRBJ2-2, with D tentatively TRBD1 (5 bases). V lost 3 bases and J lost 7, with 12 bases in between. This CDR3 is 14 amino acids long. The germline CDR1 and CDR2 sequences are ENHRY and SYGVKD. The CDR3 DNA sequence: TGTGCCATCAGTGAATGGCAGGGTGTCGGGGAGCTGTTTTTT. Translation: CAISEWQGVGELFF.

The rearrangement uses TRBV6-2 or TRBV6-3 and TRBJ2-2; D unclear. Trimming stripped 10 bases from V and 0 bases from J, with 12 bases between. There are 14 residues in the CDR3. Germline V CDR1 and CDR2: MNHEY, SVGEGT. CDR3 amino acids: CATQRISNTGELFF. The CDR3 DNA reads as TGTGCCACCCAAAGGATATCGAACACCGGGGAGCTGTTTTTT.

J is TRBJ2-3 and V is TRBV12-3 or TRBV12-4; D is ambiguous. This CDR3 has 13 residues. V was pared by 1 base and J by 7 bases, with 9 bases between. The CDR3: CASSLVPNYTQYF. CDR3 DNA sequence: TGTGCCAGCAGTTTAGTTCCTAATTATACGCAGTATTTT.

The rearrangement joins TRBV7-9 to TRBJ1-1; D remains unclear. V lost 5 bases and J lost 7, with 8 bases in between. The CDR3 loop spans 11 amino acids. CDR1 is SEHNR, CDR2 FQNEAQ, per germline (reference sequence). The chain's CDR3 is CASSPFYEAFF. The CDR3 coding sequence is TGTGCCAGCAGCCCCTTTTATGAAGCTTTCTTT. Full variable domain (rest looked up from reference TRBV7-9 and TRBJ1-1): DTGVSQNPRHKITKRGQNVTFRCDPISEHNRLYWYRQTLGQGPEFLTYFQNEAQLEKSRLLSDRFSAERPKGSFSTLEIQRTEQGDSAMYLCASSPFYEAFFGQGTRLTVV.